This entry lists 14 T cell receptor beta chains sequenced from one sample in a study of circulating and synovial CD4+ cells in juvenile arthritis. Measured with immunoSEQ multiplex PCR; TCRdb has only the in-frame clones, and not every one. Found here are some 35,000 clones, about 94% of them singletons; the top ten hold 0.7%. Sequencing was carried out using CD4+ T cells from blood. The receptors here all came from a human donor with juvenile idiopathic arthritis.

Written as DNA, the CDR3 is TGCGCCAGCAGCCGGGACAGGGCCTACGAGCAGTACTTC. Its translation is CASSRDRAYEQYF. This rearrangement joins TRBV4-3 to TRBJ2-7; TRBD1 aligns across 9 bases. Germline V CDR1 and CDR2: LGHNA, YSLEER. The CDR3 length is 13 residues. Unmatched junction bases numbered 0, after V lost 4 bases and J lost 2 bases.

The V and J genes are TRBV7-9 and TRBJ1-2; D not certain. Between the trimmed V and J ends, which lost 4 bases and 7 bases, there was a span of 16 bases. This CDR3 contains 14 residues. Germline V gene data show CDR1 as SEHNR and CDR2 as FQNEAQ (reference sequence). In nucleotides, the CDR3 is TGTGCCAGCAGCTCACCCCGGGTTGTAGGTGGCTACACCTTC. Translating it yields CASSSPRVVGGYTF.

The DNA for the CDR3 is TGTGCCAGCAGCGCCTACCGGGGAGGGCTCCTTATGAACACTGAAGCTTTCTTT. Its protein is CASSAYRGGLLMNTEAFF. The rearrangement joins TRBV9 to TRBJ1-1; D uncertain. This CDR3 comprises 18 residues. The germline gives CDR1 SGDLS, CDR2 YYNGEE. V lost 3 bases and J lost 0, with 21 bases in between.

The CDR3 coding sequence is TGTGCCAGCAGCTCGGGACTAGCAACAGATACGCAGTATTTT. Protein product: CASSSGLATDTQYF. This sequence joins TRBV5-6 and TRBJ2-3, with TRBD2 matching 9 bases. Germline CDR1 reads SGHDT; CDR2 reads YYEEEE. V was pared by 3 bases and J by 3 bases, with 2 bases of the junction left unmatched. The CDR3 is 14 amino acids.

This chain links TRBV5-1 with TRBJ2-3, with D hard to call. Trimming took off 6 bases at V and 2 bases at J, with 10 bases between the two ends. Germline V gene sequence: CDR1 SGHRS, CDR2 YFSETQ. CDR3 length: 13 residues. Here the CDR3 DNA reads TGCGCCAGCATGAGGCTCGACACAGATACGCAGTATTTT. It specifies CASMRLDTDTQYF. The variable domain in full, with the rest retrieved from reference TRBV5-1 and TRBJ2-3, is KAGVTQTPRYLIKTRGQQVTLSCSPISGHRSVSWYQQTPGQGLQFLFEYFSETQRNKGNFPGRFSGRQFSNSRSEMNVSTLELGDSALYLCASMRLDTDTQYFGPGTRLTVL.

The chain joins TRBV6-5 to TRBJ1-2; the match to TRBD1 covers 8 bases. Germline CDR1 MNHEY, CDR2 SVGAGI. The CDR3 is 15 residues long. After removal of 4 bases from V and 3 bases from J, the junction contained 7 bases not matched to a gene. In DNA form, the CDR3 reads TGTGCCAGCAGTTCCCCCCGACAGGGGTACTATGGCTACACCTTC. Its translation: CASSSPRQGYYGYTF.

The CDR3 loop reads CASSPFRRGGRADTQYF. Written as DNA, the CDR3 is TGTGCCAGCAGTCCTTTCCGAAGGGGGGGGAGGGCAGATACGCAGTATTTT. The chain has TRBV2 and TRBJ2-3; a weak D match, TRBD2 (7 bases). The CDR3 covers 17 residues. Germline V gives CDR1 SNHLY, CDR2 FYNNEI. Trimming took off 5 bases at V and 4 bases at J, with 22 bases between the two ends.

This chain joins TRBV6-5 and TRBJ1-5; possibly TRBD1 for D (5 bases). Germline V gene lookup returns CDR1 MNHEY and CDR2 SVGAGI. Between the trimmed V and J ends, which lost 4 bases and 0 bases, there was a span of 13 bases. This CDR3 is 16 amino acids long. For the CDR3, the DNA is TGTGCCAGCAGTTCTCGGCAGGGATATAGCAATCAGCCCCAGCATTTT. Protein: CASSSRQGYSNQPQHF.

This chain links TRBV18 with TRBJ2-7; TRBD1 aligns across 9 bases. Germline V gene data show CDR1 as KGHSH and CDR2 as LQKENI. V lost 8 bases, J lost 2 bases, and 7 bases stayed unmatched. CDR3 length: 14 residues. CDR3 residues: CASHNRTGAYEQYF. CDR3 coding DNA: TGTGCCAGCCATAATCGGACAGGGGCCTACGAGCAGTACTTC.

This chain connects TRBV21-1 to TRBJ2-3; TRBD2, as called in the table, went unchecked against the DNA. TRBV21-1 is recorded as a pseudogene. The CDR3 loop spans 17 amino acids. This CDR3 is CASSPTSGGARTDTQYF. The CDR3 nucleotides read TGTGCCAGCAGCCCGACTAGCGGGGGGGCGAGGACAGATACGCAGTATTTT.

The gene calls are TRBV5-4 and TRBJ1-1; D is perhaps TRBD1 (6 bases). V shed 7 bases and J shed 6 bases, with 13 bases lying between them. From germline, CDR1 is SGHNT and CDR2 YYREEE (reference sequence). The length of the CDR3 is 12 residues. The CDR3 region has the DNA TGTGCCAGCGAGGACAGAGTGTCTGAAGCTTTCTTT. It codes for CASEDRVSEAFF.

The chain joins TRBV5-1 to TRBJ2-7; possibly TRBD1 for D (5 bases). Germline V lookup: CDR1 SGHRS, CDR2 YFSETQ. Deletions cut 5 bases from V and 6 bases from J, with 21 bases between. The CDR3 runs to 15 residues. The CDR3 spells CASSSPGKARGEQYF. The CDR3 DNA sequence: TGCGCCAGCAGTTCGCCAGGGAAGGCGAGAGGCGAGCAGTACTTC.

The J gene is TRBJ1-6, the V gene TRBV6-5, with D unclear. The CDR3 has 15 amino acids. The germline V gene has CDR1 MNHEY and CDR2 SVGAGI. V was cut by 5 bases and J by 7 bases, with 15 bases left in between. The CDR3 is CASSPGMLRNSPLHF. CDR3 coding DNA: TGTGCCAGCAGTCCCGGGATGCTGAGGAATTCACCCCTCCACTTT.

The J gene is TRBJ1-5, the V gene TRBV6-5, with TRBD1 matching 9 bases. CDR1 is MNHEY and CDR2 is SVGAGI in the germline V gene. V lost 5 bases and J lost 5; bases outside the gene matches: 4. The CDR3 sequence is 14 residues long. The CDR3 region has the DNA TGTGCCAGCAGTGGGACAGGGTGGGATCAGCCCCAGCATTTT. Encoded protein: CASSGTGWDQPQHF.